This T cell receptor beta chain was obtained from a study of neurological immune-mediated disorders. The unsorted libraries had their origin in 2 million PBMCs stored at -80 C. This clonotype was recorded many times. The authors made cDNA by 5'RACE with 10-nucleotide random UMIs. Over 180 million TCR-beta sequences, together covering 15-18 subjects, were produced by every individual sequencing run that was carried out. TCRdb processed the 5' RACE reads anew with MiXCR; each CDR3 protein has one entry. The profile shows roughly 65,000 distinct CDR3 sequences, more than 4.5% of them singletons. This sequence was found in a human donor with multiple sclerosis. The donor label of this sample is uncertain. The sequenced sample consisted of PBMCs.

The CDR3 DNA sequence: TGCGCCAGCAGCCCAATAGGGGCCTCCAGTGTGACTGAAGCTTTCTTT. Protein product: CASSPIGASSVTEAFF. This chain joins TRBV5-1 and TRBJ1-1; the D gene is possibly TRBD1 (5 bases). There are 16 residues in the CDR3. Germline CDR1 and CDR2: SGHRS and YFSETQ. The ends were cut back, 4 bases at V and 5 bases at J, with 21 bases in the middle.